The TCR beta chain under discussion was sequenced for a study of T cells expressing NK-cell markers. UMIs accompanied the 5'RACE template switching by which TCR beta cDNA was made. TCRdb processed the 5' RACE reads again and assigns one entry to each CDR3 protein, with no DNA. The sample table includes about 460,000 distinct CDR3 sequences. The CDR3 is made up of 12 amino acids. Sequenced material: blood T cells: a sorted CD56 or NKG2C T cell subset, CD4+ or CD8+ T cells, or bulk PBMC T cells (not recorded which). The TCR sequence derives from a woman aged 50 to 60 in good health. The chain couples TRBV12-3 or TRBV12-4 to TRBJ1-2. CDR3 sequence: CASSKQFYGYTF.